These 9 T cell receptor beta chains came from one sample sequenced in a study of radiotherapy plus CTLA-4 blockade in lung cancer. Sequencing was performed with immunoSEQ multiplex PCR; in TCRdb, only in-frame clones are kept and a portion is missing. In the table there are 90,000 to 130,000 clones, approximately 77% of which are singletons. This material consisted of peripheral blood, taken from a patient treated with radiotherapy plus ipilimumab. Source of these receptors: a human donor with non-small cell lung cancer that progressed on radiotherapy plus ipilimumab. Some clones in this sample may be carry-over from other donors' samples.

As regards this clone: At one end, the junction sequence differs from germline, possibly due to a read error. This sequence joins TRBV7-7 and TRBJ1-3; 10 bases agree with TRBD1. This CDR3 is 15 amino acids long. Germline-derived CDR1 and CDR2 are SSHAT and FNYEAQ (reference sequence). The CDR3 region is CASSYGQGAGNTIYF. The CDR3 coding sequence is TGTGCTAGCAGCTACGGACAGGGGGCTGGAAACACCATATATTTT.

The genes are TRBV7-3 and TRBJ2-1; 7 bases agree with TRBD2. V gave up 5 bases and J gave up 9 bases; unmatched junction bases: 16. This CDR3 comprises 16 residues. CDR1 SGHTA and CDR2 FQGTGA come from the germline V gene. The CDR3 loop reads CASSPQGGTLPSEQFF. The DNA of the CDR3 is TGTGCCAGCAGCCCCCAGGGAGGGACTCTCCCCTCTGAGCAGTTCTTC.

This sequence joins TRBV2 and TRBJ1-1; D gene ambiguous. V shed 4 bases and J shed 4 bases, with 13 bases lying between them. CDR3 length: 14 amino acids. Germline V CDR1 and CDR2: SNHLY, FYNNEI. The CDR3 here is CASSASSQSTEAFF. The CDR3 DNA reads TGTGCCAGCAGTGCTAGCAGCCAGAGCACTGAAGCTTTCTTT.

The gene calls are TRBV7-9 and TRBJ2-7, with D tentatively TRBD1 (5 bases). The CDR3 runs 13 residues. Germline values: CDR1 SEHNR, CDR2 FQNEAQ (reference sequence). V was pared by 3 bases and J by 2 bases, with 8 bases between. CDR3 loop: CASSLDIPYEQYF. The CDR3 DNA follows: TGTGCCAGCAGCTTGGACATCCCCTACGAGCAGTACTTC.

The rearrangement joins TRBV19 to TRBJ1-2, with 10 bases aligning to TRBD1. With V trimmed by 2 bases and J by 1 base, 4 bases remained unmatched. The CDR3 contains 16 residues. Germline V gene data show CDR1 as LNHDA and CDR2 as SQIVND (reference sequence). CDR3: CASSIRTGGFNYGYTF. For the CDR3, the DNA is TGTGCCAGTAGTATACGGACAGGGGGATTTAACTATGGCTACACCTTC. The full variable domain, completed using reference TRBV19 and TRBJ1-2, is DGGITQSPKYLFRKEGQNVTLSCEQNLNHDAMYWYRQDPGQGLRLIYYSQIVNDFQKGDIAEGYSVSREKKESFPLTVTSAQKNPTAFYLCASSIRTGGFNYGYTFGSGTRLTVV.

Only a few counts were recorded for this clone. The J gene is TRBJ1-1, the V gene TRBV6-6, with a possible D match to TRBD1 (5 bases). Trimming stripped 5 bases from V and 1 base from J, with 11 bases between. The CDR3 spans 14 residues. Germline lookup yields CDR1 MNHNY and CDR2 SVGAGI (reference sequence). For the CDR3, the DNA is TGTGCCAGCAGTAGCAGGGTTTCGAACACTGAAGCTTTCTTT. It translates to CASSSRVSNTEAFF.

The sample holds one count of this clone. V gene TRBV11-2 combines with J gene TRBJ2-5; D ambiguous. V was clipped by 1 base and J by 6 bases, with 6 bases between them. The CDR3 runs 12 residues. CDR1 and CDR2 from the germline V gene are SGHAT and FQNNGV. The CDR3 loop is CASSLVLKTQYF. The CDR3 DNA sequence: TGTGCCAGCAGCTTAGTTTTGAAGACCCAGTACTTC.

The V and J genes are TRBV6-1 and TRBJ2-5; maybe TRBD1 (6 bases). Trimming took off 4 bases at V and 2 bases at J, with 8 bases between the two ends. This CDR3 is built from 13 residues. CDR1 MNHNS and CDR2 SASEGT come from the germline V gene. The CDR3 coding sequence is TGTGCCAGCAGTGCAACAGGGCAAGAGACCCAGTACTTC. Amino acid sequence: CASSATGQETQYF.

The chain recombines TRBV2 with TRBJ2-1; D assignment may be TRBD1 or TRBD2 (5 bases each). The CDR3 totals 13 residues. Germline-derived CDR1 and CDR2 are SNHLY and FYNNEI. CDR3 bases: TGTGCAGGGACGAGGGGCGGGTACAATGAGCAGTTCTTC. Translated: CAGTRGGYNEQFF.